This T cell receptor (beta chain) was identified in a study of T cells in Graves' hyperthyroidism and ophthalmopathy. This clonotype appeared many times. RNA transcripts served as the template for amplifying TCR beta CDR3 regions. The TCR CDR3 was amplified in a first-round RT-PCR using the HTBI primer set. Each CDR3 protein gets one entry after TCRdb re-called the multiplex PCR reads with MiXCR. The sample gives about 500,000 distinct CDR3 sequences, 15% to 20% of which show up once; around 28% is in the top ten. Germline V gene data show CDR1 as SGHRS and CDR2 as YFSETQ. CDR3 length: 13 amino acids. With 6 bases clipped from V and 6 bases from J, the junction kept 7 bases outside the gene matches.

The sequence was obtained from a woman aged 25 to 39 with Graves' ophthalmopathy. Sample: blood. The gene calls are TRBV5-1 and TRBJ1-2, with 8 bases lining up with TRBD1. The CDR3 region has the DNA TGCGCCAGCACTCAACCAGGGGGCGATGGCTACACCTTC. It yields the protein CASTQPGGDGYTF.